Sequencing of this T cell receptor (beta chain) was carried out in a study of T cells expressing NK-cell markers. With respect to this clonotype: No antigen is known for it.

Germline CDR1 is KGHSH and CDR2 is LQKENI. This CDR3 contains 13 residues. Study-level results: These clonotypes additionally ranked first within the CD3+CD56-NKG2C+ fraction of a few donors. A range of about 1.0-8% of CD8+ T cells consisted of dominant NKG2C+ clonotypes in about six donors.

Template switching by 5'RACE with UMIs generated the TCR beta cDNA. From its re-call of the 5' RACE reads, TCRdb lists each CDR3 protein once, without DNA. Here the sample table reports 550,000 to 600,000 distinct CDR3 sequences. The chain has TRBV18 and TRBJ1-5. The sequencing sample was made of blood T cells: a sorted CD56 or NKG2C T cell subset, CD4+ or CD8+ T cells, or bulk PBMC T cells (not recorded which). The source is a man aged 18 to 30 in good health. The CDR3 here is CASSPDKNQPQHF.